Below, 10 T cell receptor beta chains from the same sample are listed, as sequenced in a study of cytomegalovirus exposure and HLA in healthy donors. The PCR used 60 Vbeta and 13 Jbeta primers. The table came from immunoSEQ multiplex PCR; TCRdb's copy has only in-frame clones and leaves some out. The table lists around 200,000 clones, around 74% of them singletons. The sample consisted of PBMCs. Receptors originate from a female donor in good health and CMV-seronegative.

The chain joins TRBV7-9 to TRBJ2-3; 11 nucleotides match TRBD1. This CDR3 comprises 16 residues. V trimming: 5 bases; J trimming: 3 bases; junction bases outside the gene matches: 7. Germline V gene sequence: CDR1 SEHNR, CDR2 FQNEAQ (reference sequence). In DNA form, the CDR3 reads TGTGCCAGCAGCACCTGGACAGGGGGCGCGACAGATACGCAGTATTTT. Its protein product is CASSTWTGGATDTQYF.

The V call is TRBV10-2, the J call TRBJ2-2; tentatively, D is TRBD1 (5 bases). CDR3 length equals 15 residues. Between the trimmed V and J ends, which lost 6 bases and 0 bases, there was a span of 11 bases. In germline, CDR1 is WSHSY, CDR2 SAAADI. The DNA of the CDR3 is TGCGCCAGCAGAAAGACAGAATCGAACACCGGGGAGCTGTTTTTT. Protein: CASRKTESNTGELFF.

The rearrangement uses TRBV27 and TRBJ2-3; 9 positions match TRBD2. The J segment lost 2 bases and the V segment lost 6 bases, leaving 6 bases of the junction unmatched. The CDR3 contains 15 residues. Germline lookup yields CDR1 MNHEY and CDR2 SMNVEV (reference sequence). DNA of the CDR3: TGTGCCAGCAGCCAGCGGGGGGCCATCACAGATACGCAGTATTTT. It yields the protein CASSQRGAITDTQYF.

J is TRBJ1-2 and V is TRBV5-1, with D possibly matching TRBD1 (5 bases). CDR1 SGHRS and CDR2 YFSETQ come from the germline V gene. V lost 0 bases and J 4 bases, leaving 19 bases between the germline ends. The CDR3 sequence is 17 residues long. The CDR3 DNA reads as TGCGCCAGCAGCTTGGCCGCGATTCAGGGTACGGGCTATGGCTACACCTTC. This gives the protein CASSLAAIQGTGYGYTF.

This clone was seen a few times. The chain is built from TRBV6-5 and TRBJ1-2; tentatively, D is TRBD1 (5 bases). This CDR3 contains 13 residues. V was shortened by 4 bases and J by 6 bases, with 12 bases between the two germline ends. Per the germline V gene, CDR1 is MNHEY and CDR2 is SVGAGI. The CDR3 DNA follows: TGTGCCAGCAGTTCCTTTGACAGTAATGGCTACACCTTC. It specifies CASSSFDSNGYTF.

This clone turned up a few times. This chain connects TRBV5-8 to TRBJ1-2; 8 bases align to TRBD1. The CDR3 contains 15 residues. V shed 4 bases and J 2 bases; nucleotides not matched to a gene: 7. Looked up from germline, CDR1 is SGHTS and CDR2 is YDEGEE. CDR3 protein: CASSPWTGKNYGYTF. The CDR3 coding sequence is TGTGCCAGCAGCCCTTGGACAGGGAAAAACTATGGCTACACCTTC.

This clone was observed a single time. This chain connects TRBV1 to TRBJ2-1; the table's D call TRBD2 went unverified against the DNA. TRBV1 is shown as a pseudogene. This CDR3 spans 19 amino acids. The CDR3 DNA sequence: TGCACCAGCAGCCAAGTCGTGGGCCTAGCGGGAGTGTGGTACAATGAGCAGTTCTTC. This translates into CTSSQVVGLAGVWYNEQFF.

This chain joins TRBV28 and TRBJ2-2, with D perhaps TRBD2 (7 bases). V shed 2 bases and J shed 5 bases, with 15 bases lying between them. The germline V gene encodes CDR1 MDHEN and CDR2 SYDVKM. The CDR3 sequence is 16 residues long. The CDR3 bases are TGTGCCAGCAGTTTACCCGGGGGGCCTAGGACCGGGGAGCTGTTTTTT. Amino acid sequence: CASSLPGGPRTGELFF.

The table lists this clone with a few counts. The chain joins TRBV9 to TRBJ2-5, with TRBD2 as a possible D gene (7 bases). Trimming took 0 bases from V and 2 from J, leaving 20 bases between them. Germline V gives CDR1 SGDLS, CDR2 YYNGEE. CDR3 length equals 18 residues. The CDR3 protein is CASSVGVGRGGGQETQYF. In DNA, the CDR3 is TGTGCCAGCAGCGTAGGGGTCGGCAGGGGAGGGGGGCAAGAGACCCAGTACTTC.

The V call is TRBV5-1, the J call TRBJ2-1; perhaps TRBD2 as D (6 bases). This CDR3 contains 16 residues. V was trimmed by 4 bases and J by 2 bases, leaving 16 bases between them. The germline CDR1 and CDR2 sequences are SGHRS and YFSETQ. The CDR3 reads CASSLLASATYNEQFF. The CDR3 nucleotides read TGCGCCAGCAGCCTTCTGGCTAGCGCGACCTACAATGAGCAGTTCTTC.